This T cell receptor beta chain stems from a study of T-cell reconstitution after alpha-beta-depleted transplantation in children. The authors prepared the TCRbeta library with unique molecular identifiers. TCRdb reprocessed the PCR reads via MiXCR and lists one record per CDR3 protein. The sample holds some 450,000 distinct CDR3 sequences, roughly two fifths seen once. Germline lookup yields CDR1 SQVTM and CDR2 ANQGSEA. The germline V and J ends were trimmed by 3 bases and 8 bases, with 16 bases remaining between them. The CDR3 sequence is 13 residues long. The source material was PBMCs, sampled before TCRalphabeta/CD19-depleted stem cell transplant. The source of this sequence is a girl aged 2-10 years with aplastic anemia, due to receive a stem cell transplant. This chain joins TRBV29-1 and TRBJ1-2; no clear D. CDR3 nucleotides: TGCAGCGTTGATGATCTACGGGAGCGGGGCTACACCTTC. Its protein product is CSVDDLRERGYTF.